This TCR beta chain is from a study of CD8 T cells in ankylosing spondylitis (dated by TCRdb to 2016 to 2017). As for the study more broadly: The study set out to find disease-linked TCR variants by profiling T cell receptor beta repertoires in ankylosing spondylitis patients and healthy donors. The full study cohort comprised about 25 ankylosing spondylitis patients and approximately 100 healthy donors. Peripheral blood was sampled, and synovial fluid was also collected from ankylosing spondylitis patients.

This clonotype was found a few times. Its binding antigen is unknown. No much larger clone is present one base from it, and per-base qualities are unavailable. The sequencer listed for this sample is Illumina HiSeq 2500. Quantitative 5'-RACE with molecular barcodes was used to prepare TCR beta libraries. In the authors' own workflow: To identify disease-linked TCR variants, a new computational method was used, one built on a probabilistic model of VDJ rearrangement. TCRdb itself trimmed the public reads at Q25 with fastp, ran MiXCR and retained productive beta chains. Rows are combined by CDR3 protein, so each entry shows the most common genes and DNA. The V and J calls follow TCRdb's processing rather than the paper's. In this sample the table shows more than 150,000 distinct CDR3 sequences, 10% to 15% of which occur a single time. The ten largest clones take up 15% to 20% of the sample. What the work shows at the level of the full study, not this receptor alone: Significant enrichment of the disease-linked clones was reported in matched synovial fluid samples from ankylosing spondylitis patients. A CD8+ phenotype was shown by the disease-linked clones, which were found at relatively low frequencies in peripheral blood. Blood from ankylosing spondylitis patients appeared to be characterized by a TCR beta motif composed of roughly 8 highly homologous amino acid variants. Some TCR beta motif variants had previously been reported in synovial fluid and blood of reactive arthritis patients, which suggested common disease-initiation mechanisms.

Sequencing was carried out using blood, either unsorted or a sorted T cell fraction (not recorded which). The TCR originated in a male donor with ankylosing spondylitis or in good health (not recorded which).

CDR3 loop: CASSQDLGEANTEAFF. The DNA sequence follows: TGTGCCAGCAGCCAAGATTTGGGGGAGGCGAACACTGAAGCTTTCTTT. The rearrangement combines TRBV3-1 with TRBJ1-1; TRBD1 might be the D gene, on 5 matching bases. Between the V and J ends, shortened by 0 bases and 1 base respectively, the junction contains 12 bases. CDR1 LGHDT and CDR2 YNNKEL were looked up in the germline V gene (reference sequence). Its CDR3 holds 16 amino acids, cysteine through phenylalanine. Of the read, only the CDR3 DNA is kept; its 48 bases are in frame from base 1.